The 19 T cell receptor beta chains below all came from one sample that was sequenced in a study of cytomegalovirus exposure and HLA in healthy donors. Assay: immunoSEQ multiplex PCR; the TCRdb copy retains only in-frame clones and omits some. Counted here are 55,000 to 85,000 clones, over 90% occurring once; the ten biggest clones make up approximately 1%. The sequencing input was PBMCs. These receptors were taken from a woman younger than 35 in good health and CMV-seronegative.

The count of this clone is one. The J gene is TRBJ2-7, the V gene TRBV27; 14 bases are a match to TRBD2. J lost 6 bases, V lost 6 bases, and 7 bases had no gene match. The germline CDR1 and CDR2 sequences are MNHEY and SMNVEV (reference sequence). This CDR3 contains 15 residues. CDR3 nucleotide sequence: TGTGCCAGCAGCCACCCGACTAGCGGGAGGGGCGAGCAGTACTTC. This codes for CASSHPTSGRGEQYF.

The J gene is TRBJ2-5, the V gene TRBV6-5; TRBD2 matches 10 bases. Looked up from germline, CDR1 is MNHEY and CDR2 is SVGAGI. Germline trimming cut 1 base from V and 7 bases from J; bases unmatched to any gene: 9. CDR3 length: 16 residues. The CDR3 nucleotides are TGTGCCAGCAGTTACTACCTAGCGGGAGAGCGCGGGACCCAGTACTTC. It yields the protein CASSYYLAGERGTQYF.

The chain carries TRBV6-6 and TRBJ2-1; D is ambiguous. Germline CDR1 and CDR2: MNHNY and SVGAGI (reference sequence). The CDR3 runs to 12 residues. V lost 0 bases and J 9 bases, leaving 6 bases between the germline ends. This CDR3 reads CASSYSLSEQFF. The CDR3 DNA reads as TGTGCCAGCAGTTACTCTCTGAGTGAGCAGTTCTTC.

The chain couples TRBV4-1 to TRBJ2-1; 8 bases agree with TRBD2. V shed 0 bases and J 2 bases; nucleotides not matched to a gene: 6. CDR3 size: 17 residues. Germline V gene data show CDR1 as MGHRA and CDR2 as YSYEKL. The chain's CDR3 is CASSQDTGGTTYNEQFF. Here the CDR3 DNA reads TGCGCCAGCAGCCAAGATACGGGGGGGACGACCTACAATGAGCAGTTCTTC.

The J gene is TRBJ2-1, the V gene TRBV20-1; perhaps TRBD2 as D (5 bases). Trimming removed 7 bases from V and 5 bases from J, with 9 bases in between. This CDR3 region has 11 residues. Germline assignment: CDR1 DFQATT and CDR2 SNEGSKA (reference sequence). CDR3 coding DNA: TGCAGTGTTACTAGTGACAATGAGCAGTTCTTC. Its protein product is CSVTSDNEQFF.

This chain connects TRBV2 to TRBJ2-1; D is uncertain. CDR1 and CDR2 (germline): SNHLY, FYNNEI. The CDR3 length is 17 residues. The V end lost 2 bases, the J end lost 4 bases, and 18 bases lay between the germline ends. The CDR3 nucleotides read TGTGCCAGCAGTGAATTGCCCTCGCTGGGCCCTTACAATGAGCAGTTCTTC. Its translation is CASSELPSLGPYNEQFF.

V usage is TRBV7-9 and J usage is TRBJ2-1; D gene ambiguous. The V end was cut by 5 bases, the J end by 0 bases, with 11 bases between. Germline V gene lookup returns CDR1 SEHNR and CDR2 FQNEAQ (reference sequence). CDR3 size: 15 residues. The CDR3 here is CASSLSTVSYNEQFF. The CDR3 DNA reads as TGTGCCAGCAGCCTTTCTACAGTCTCCTACAATGAGCAGTTCTTC.

This chain joins TRBV27 and TRBJ1-1; 7 bases match TRBD1. V was clipped by 6 bases and J by 3 bases; unmatched bases: 7. Germline CDR1 is MNHEY and CDR2 is SMNVEV (reference sequence). The CDR3 runs 14 residues. The chain's CDR3 is CASRAGGKDTEAFF. For the CDR3, the DNA is TGTGCCAGCAGGGCAGGGGGTAAGGACACTGAAGCTTTCTTT.

The genes are TRBV19 and TRBJ2-3; 9 bases fit TRBD2. This CDR3 has 14 residues. CDR1 and CDR2 (germline): LNHDA, SQIVND (reference sequence). With 3 bases clipped from V and 5 bases from J, the junction kept 3 bases outside the gene matches. DNA for the CDR3: TGTGCCAGTAGTATGGGACTAGCTGGAGATACGCAGTATTTT. Protein: CASSMGLAGDTQYF.

This clone was counted a few times. The gene calls are TRBV7-2 and TRBJ1-1; D possibly corresponds to TRBD1 (6 bases). The CDR3 length is 15 residues. Germline CDR1 is SGHTA and CDR2 is FQGNSA. The V end was cut by 5 bases, the J end by 1 base, with 14 bases between. The CDR3, as DNA: TGTGCCAGCAGCGTTACAGGGAACCCGAACACTGAAGCTTTCTTT. This encodes CASSVTGNPNTEAFF.

Turning to this clone: One end of the junction fails to match germline, which may point to a read error. The chain combines TRBV7-9 with TRBJ1-4; 7 bases are a match to TRBD1. Germline-derived CDR1 and CDR2 are SEHNR and FQNEAQ (reference sequence). The CDR3 has 16 amino acids. The CDR3 DNA reads TGTGCCAGCAGCCTGTACAGGGGTGCAACCAATGAAAAACTGTTTTTT. This gives the protein CASSLYRGATNEKLFF.

The chain carries TRBV18 and TRBJ1-2; tentatively, D is TRBD1 (6 bases). Trimming shortened V by 3 bases and J by 4 bases, and 9 bases separated the two germline ends. This CDR3 contains 13 residues. The germline CDR1 and CDR2 sequences are KGHSH and LQKENI. CDR3 in amino acids: CASSPPDSYGYTF. DNA for the CDR3: TGTGCCAGCTCACCCCCGGACAGCTATGGCTACACCTTC.

The rearrangement joins TRBV29-1 to TRBJ1-1; D is unresolved. This CDR3 has 14 amino acids. The germline gives CDR1 SQVTM, CDR2 ANQGSEA. Between the trimmed V and J ends, which lost 7 bases and 1 base, there was a span of 16 bases. CDR3 amino acids: CSGGILTPNTEAFF. As DNA, the CDR3 is TGCAGCGGCGGAATTTTAACCCCGAACACTGAAGCTTTCTTT.

This sequence joins TRBV7-3 and TRBJ2-2; 9 bases match TRBD1. Germline CDR1 is SGHTA and CDR2 is FQGTGA. After removal of 1 base from V and 6 bases from J, the junction contained 9 bases not matched to a gene. The CDR3 runs to 17 residues. The CDR3 region is CASSLIGQGPRAGELFF. CDR3 DNA sequence: TGTGCCAGCAGCTTAATCGGACAGGGGCCACGTGCCGGGGAGCTGTTTTTT. The complete variable domain, with remaining parts taken from reference TRBV7-3 and TRBJ2-2, reads GAGVSQTPSNKVTEKGKYVELRCDPISGHTALYWYRQSLGQGPEFLIYFQGTGAADDSGLPNDRFFAVRPEGSVSTLKIQRTERGDSAVYLCASSLIGQGPRAGELFFGEGSRLTVL.

The chain combines TRBV9 with TRBJ2-3, with 10 positions matching TRBD1. The germline V gene has CDR1 SGDLS and CDR2 YYNGEE. There are 16 residues in the CDR3. The V gene end was trimmed by 4 bases and the J gene end by 0 bases; junction bases not matched to a gene: 5. The chain's CDR3 is CASSPRQGASTDTQYF. For the CDR3, the DNA is TGTGCCAGCAGCCCAAGACAGGGGGCCAGCACAGATACGCAGTATTTT.

The chain couples TRBV9 to TRBJ2-1, with 8 bases identical to TRBD2. V lost 4 bases, J lost 6 bases, and 9 bases stayed unmatched. The germline V gene encodes CDR1 SGDLS and CDR2 YYNGEE. This CDR3 comprises 15 residues. The CDR3 loop reads CASSPQRGPFNEQFF. CDR3 nucleotides: TGTGCCAGCAGCCCCCAGCGGGGGCCCTTCAATGAGCAGTTCTTC.

This chain connects TRBV4-1 to TRBJ1-2; tentatively, D is TRBD1 (6 bases). With 0 bases removed from V and 4 bases from J, the gap between germline ends came to 15 bases. CDR1 is MGHRA and CDR2 is YSYEKL in the germline V gene. This CDR3 region has 16 residues. This CDR3 is CASSQDIGQFFYGYTF. CDR3 in DNA: TGCGCCAGCAGCCAAGATATCGGACAGTTTTTCTATGGCTACACCTTC.

The chain is built from TRBV5-6 and TRBJ2-1; 12 bases are a match to TRBD2. V was pared by 3 bases and J by 6 bases, with 10 bases of the junction left unmatched. The germline V gene encodes CDR1 SGHDT and CDR2 YYEEEE. The CDR3 totals 17 residues. Here the CDR3 reads CASSSPRTSGVTNEQFF. CDR3 sequence (DNA): TGTGCCAGCAGCTCTCCCCGGACTAGCGGGGTGACCAATGAGCAGTTCTTC.

J is TRBJ1-1 and V is TRBV6-5, with 8 bases fitting TRBD1. The CDR3 extends over 15 amino acids. Germline CDR1 MNHEY, CDR2 SVGAGI. Trimming at V came to 5 bases and at J to 1 base, leaving 6 bases not matched to a gene. This CDR3 is CASSLRTGTNTEAFF. CDR3 coding DNA: TGTGCCAGCAGTCTCAGGACAGGGACGAACACTGAAGCTTTCTTT.